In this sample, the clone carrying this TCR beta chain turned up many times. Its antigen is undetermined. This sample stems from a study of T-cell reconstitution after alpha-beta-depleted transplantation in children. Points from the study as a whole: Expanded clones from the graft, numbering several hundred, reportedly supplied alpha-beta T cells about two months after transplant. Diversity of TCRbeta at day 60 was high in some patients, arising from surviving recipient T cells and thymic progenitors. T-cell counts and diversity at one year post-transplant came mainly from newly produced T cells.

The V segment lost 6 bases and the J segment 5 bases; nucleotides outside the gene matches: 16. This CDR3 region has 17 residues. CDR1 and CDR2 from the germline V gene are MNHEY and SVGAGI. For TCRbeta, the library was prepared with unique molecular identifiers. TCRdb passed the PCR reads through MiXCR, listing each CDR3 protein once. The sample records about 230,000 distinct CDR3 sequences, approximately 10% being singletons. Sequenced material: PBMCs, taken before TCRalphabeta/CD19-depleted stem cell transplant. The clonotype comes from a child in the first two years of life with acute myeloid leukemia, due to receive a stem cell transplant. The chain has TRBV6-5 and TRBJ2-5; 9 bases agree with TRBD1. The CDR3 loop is CASSLTTGTGRLETQYF. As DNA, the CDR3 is TGTGCCAGCAGCCTAACAACTGGGACAGGGCGGTTGGAGACCCAGTACTTC.